What follows are 19 T cell receptor beta chains derived from one specimen sequenced in a study of cytomegalovirus exposure and HLA in healthy donors. PCR amplification relied on 60 Vbeta primers (plus 13 Jbeta primers). The method was immunoSEQ multiplex PCR; TCRdb's version includes in-frame clones alone and lacks a portion of them. The data hold approximately 180,000 clones, with roughly 86% observed a single time. The sample comprised PBMCs. These receptors came from a girl between 10 and 17 years old in good health and CMV-seropositive.

The chain joins TRBV4-1 to TRBJ2-3; D perhaps matches TRBD2 (6 bases). This CDR3 has 15 amino acids. CDR1 and CDR2 (germline): MGHRA, YSYEKL. V lost 0 bases and J lost 5, with 12 bases in between. DNA for the CDR3: TGCGCCAGCAGCCAAGATGGGACTTATCAAGATACGCAGTATTTT. Its translation: CASSQDGTYQDTQYF.

V gene TRBV9 combines with J gene TRBJ1-1; perhaps TRBD1 as D (6 bases). Trimming shortened V by 3 bases and J by 4 bases, and 16 bases separated the two germline ends. The CDR3 loop spans 15 amino acids. The germline V gene encodes CDR1 SGDLS and CDR2 YYNGEE. The CDR3 sequence is CASSDSRGAVTEAFF. Written as DNA, the CDR3 is TGTGCCAGCAGCGATAGTCGGGGGGCGGTCACTGAAGCTTTCTTT.

This rearrangement joins TRBV5-8 to TRBJ1-1; possible D gene TRBD1, 5 bases. Trimming took off 9 bases at V and 4 bases at J, with 16 bases between the two ends. The CDR3 runs to 13 residues. The germline CDR1 and CDR2 sequences are SGHTS and YDEGEE. In DNA form, the CDR3 reads TGTGCCAACCCTAACGGGGGAGGCACTGAAGCTTTCTTT. It specifies CANPNGGGTEAFF. The entire variable domain, with the rest obtained from reference TRBV5-8 and TRBJ1-1, is as follows: EAGVTQSPTHLIKTRGQQATLRCSPISGHTSVYWYQQALGLGLQFLLWYDEGEERNRGNFPPRFSGRQFPNYSSELNVNALELEDSALYLCANPNGGGTEAFFGQGTRLTVV.

CDR3 loop: CASGPEGLEAFF. DNA of the CDR3: TGTGCTAGTGGTCCGGAGGGCCTTGAAGCTTTCTTT. The J gene is TRBJ1-1, the V gene TRBV12-5; D remains ambiguous. CDR1 and CDR2 from the germline V gene are LGHNT and FRNRAP. V lost 5 bases and J 7 bases, leaving 11 bases between the germline ends. The CDR3 contains 12 residues. Full variable domain (missing parts from reference TRBV12-5 and TRBJ1-1): DARVTQTPRHKVTEMGQEVTMRCQPILGHNTVFWYRQTMMQGLELLAYFRNRAPLDDSGMPKDRFSAEMPDATLATLKIQPSEPRDSAVYFCASGPEGLEAFFGQGTRLTVV.

The J gene is TRBJ2-7, the V gene TRBV18, with D possibly being TRBD1 (6 bases). Trimming took 0 bases from V and 9 from J, leaving 18 bases between them. The CDR3 sequence is 15 residues long. Germline V gives CDR1 KGHSH, CDR2 LQKENI. CDR3 DNA: TGTGCCAGCTCACCACCCCGGGACACGAGCCGAGGGCAGTACTTC. Translated, it gives CASSPPRDTSRGQYF.

This chain joins TRBV6-6 and TRBJ1-2; D is undetermined. From germline, CDR1 is MNHNY and CDR2 SVGAGI (reference sequence). The CDR3 is 14 residues long. V lost 3 bases and J 7 bases, leaving 15 bases between the germline ends. The CDR3 is CASSYYDSNSGYTF. The CDR3 DNA is TGTGCCAGCAGTTATTACGACTCCAATTCTGGCTACACCTTC.

V usage is TRBV29-1 and J usage is TRBJ1-1, with unresolved D. Trimming left V 7 bases short and J 6 bases short, with 9 bases between. Germline CDR1 SQVTM, CDR2 ANQGSEA. The CDR3 has 10 amino acids. The CDR3 DNA reads as TGCAGCGCCGAGGCCTCTGAAGCTTTCTTT. It is translated as CSAEASEAFF.

The V gene is TRBV2, the J gene TRBJ2-1; D gene unclear. There are 10 residues in the CDR3. V lost 4 bases to trimming and J lost 9 bases, with 4 bases between them. Germline V gene lookup returns CDR1 SNHLY and CDR2 FYNNEI. CDR3 coding DNA: TGTGCCAGCAGTGGACTTGAGCAGTTCTTC. Its protein product is CASSGLEQFF.

J is TRBJ2-5 and V is TRBV9; 12 bases map to TRBD2. The CDR3 contains 16 residues. Germline V gene data show CDR1 as SGDLS and CDR2 as YYNGEE. The J segment lost 4 bases and the V segment lost 2 bases, leaving 6 bases of the junction unmatched. This CDR3 reads CASSVSLAGGRETQYF. The CDR3 coding sequence is TGTGCCAGCAGCGTTTCACTAGCGGGGGGAAGAGAGACCCAGTACTTC. The entire variable domain, with the rest obtained from reference TRBV9 and TRBJ2-5, is as follows: DSGVTQTPKHLITATGQRVTLRCSPRSGDLSVYWYQQSLDQGLQFLIQYYNGEERAKGNILERFSAQQFPDLHSELNLSSLELGDSALYFCASSVSLAGGRETQYFGPGTRLLVL.

The genes are TRBV6-5 and TRBJ2-1; D perhaps matches TRBD1 (6 bases). Trimming removed 8 bases at V and 0 bases at J, with 14 bases between. Germline loops: CDR1 MNHEY, CDR2 SVGAGI. The CDR3 has 15 amino acids. As DNA, the CDR3 is TGTGCCAGCCGAACAGGGTTGAGCTCCTACAATGAGCAGTTCTTC. This codes for CASRTGLSSYNEQFF.

This chain connects TRBV13 to TRBJ2-1; 9 nucleotides agree with TRBD2. Germline V gives CDR1 PRHDT, CDR2 FYEKMQ (reference sequence). The CDR3 sequence is 17 residues long. V dropped 4 bases and J dropped 8; count of bases not matched to a gene: 15. The CDR3 is CASSSLDLAGVFDEQFF. CDR3 coding DNA: TGTGCCAGCAGCTCCCTCGATTTAGCGGGGGTATTCGATGAGCAGTTCTTC.

This clone was recorded once. The rearrangement links TRBV5-5 to TRBJ1-2; no reliable D call. Trimming cost V 4 bases and J 0 bases, with 22 bases left between them. This CDR3 is 18 amino acids long. Germline lookup yields CDR1 SGHKS and CDR2 YYEKEE (reference sequence). CDR3 amino acids: CASSLRPPLMGANYGYTF. The CDR3 nucleotides are TGTGCCAGCAGCCTCCGACCCCCTCTTATGGGAGCTAACTATGGCTACACCTTC. Together with reference TRBV5-5 and TRBJ1-2, the CDR3 gives the full variable domain: DAGVTQSPTHLIKTRGQQVTLRCSPISGHKSVSWYQQVLGQGPQFIFQYYEKEERGRGNFPDRFSARQFPNYSSELNVNALLLGDSALYLCASSLRPPLMGANYGYTFGSGTRLTVV.

The chain employs TRBV30 and TRBJ1-4; 7 nucleotides line up with TRBD1. Losses at the gene ends were 5 bases for V and 5 bases for J; bases not matched to a gene: 11. The CDR3 runs to 15 residues. Germline V gene lookup returns CDR1 GTSNPN and CDR2 SVGIG (reference sequence). CDR3 sequence: CAWSAYGTANEKLFF. The CDR3 nucleotides are TGTGCCTGGTCCGCATACGGGACAGCAAATGAAAAACTGTTTTTT.

The chain carries TRBV5-5 and TRBJ1-1, with D possibly being TRBD1 (6 bases). This CDR3 is 13 amino acids long. Germline values: CDR1 SGHKS, CDR2 YYEKEE (reference sequence). V lost 5 bases to trimming and J lost 6 bases, with 14 bases between them. The CDR3 DNA is TGTGCCAGCAGACGCGACAGGTTCTCTGAAGCTTTCTTT. Translating it yields CASRRDRFSEAFF. The full variable domain, with the rest looked up from reference TRBV5-5 and TRBJ1-1, is DAGVTQSPTHLIKTRGQQVTLRCSPISGHKSVSWYQQVLGQGPQFIFQYYEKEERGRGNFPDRFSARQFPNYSSELNVNALLLGDSALYLCASRRDRFSEAFFGQGTRLTVV.

In its sample, this clone was seen a few times. The chain employs TRBV11-2 and TRBJ1-1; D is perhaps TRBD1 (5 bases). The CDR3 runs to 13 residues. Deletions cut 1 base from V and 6 bases from J, with 9 bases between. Germline CDR1 and CDR2: SGHAT and FQNNGV. This CDR3 is CASSLVRVPEAFF. The DNA for the CDR3 is TGTGCCAGCAGCTTAGTCAGGGTTCCTGAAGCTTTCTTT.

The J gene is TRBJ1-2, the V gene TRBV5-1; 9 bases line up with TRBD1. The CDR3 length is 15 residues. The trim removed 4 bases at V and 5 bases at J, leaving 9 bases unmatched. Looked up from germline, CDR1 is SGHRS and CDR2 is YFSETQ. CDR3 residues: CASSSWTGASYGYTF. The CDR3 nucleotides are TGCGCCAGCAGCAGCTGGACAGGGGCTAGTTATGGCTACACCTTC.

This rearrangement joins TRBV19 to TRBJ2-2; D remains unclear. CDR3 length equals 14 residues. V lost 4 bases and J lost 1, with 7 bases in between. Germline V gene lookup returns CDR1 LNHDA and CDR2 SQIVND (reference sequence). The CDR3 coding sequence is TGTGCCAGTAGTAATGGCAGGAACACCGGGGAGCTGTTTTTT. Its translation: CASSNGRNTGELFF.

The V and J genes are TRBV9 and TRBJ2-1; TRBD2 aligns across 14 bases. Trimming cost V 0 bases and J 3 bases; bases outside gene matches: 5. The CDR3 runs to 18 residues. Germline CDR1 and CDR2: SGDLS and YYNGEE. The CDR3 nucleotides read TGTGCCAGCAGCGTAGCGACTAGCGGGGGGGTATACTACAATGAGCAGTTCTTC. Its protein is CASSVATSGGVYYNEQFF.

The chain employs TRBV9 and TRBJ2-2, with no clear D. V shed 0 bases and J shed 1 base, with 13 bases lying between them. The CDR3 consists of 17 residues. Germline V gives CDR1 SGDLS, CDR2 YYNGEE. CDR3 protein: CASSVVESGLNTGELFF. The CDR3, as DNA: TGTGCCAGCAGCGTAGTCGAATCTGGGCTGAACACCGGGGAGCTGTTTTTT. Full variable domain (missing parts from reference TRBV9 and TRBJ2-2): DSGVTQTPKHLITATGQRVTLRCSPRSGDLSVYWYQQSLDQGLQFLIQYYNGEERAKGNILERFSAQQFPDLHSELNLSSLELGDSALYFCASSVVESGLNTGELFFGEGSRLTVL.